The clone carrying this T cell receptor (beta chain) is labeled medium-sized. Multiplex touch-down PCR with TRB-A/B primers amplified rearranged V-D-J TRB sequences. TCRdb re-derived calls from the multiplex PCR reads in MiXCR, one entry per CDR3 protein. The sample shows about 5,800 distinct CDR3 sequences, roughly a quarter of them seen only once. This sample was taken from a study of T cell repertoires in aging, cancer and after chemotherapy. This CDR3 has 15 residues. The V gene's germline CDR1 is MNHNS and CDR2 SASEGT. J was trimmed by 3 bases and V by 7 bases; bases with no gene match: 5. Peripheral blood genomic DNA, not sorted cells or RNA, was the template.

This sequence originates from a human donor with a blood cancer. The sample taken for sequencing was blood. The chain uses TRBV6-1 and TRBJ2-1; 11 bases map to TRBD2. CDR3 amino acids: CASTLGTSGYNEQFF. CDR3 coding DNA: TGTGCCAGCACCCTCGGGACTAGCGGCTACAATGAGCAGTTCTTC.